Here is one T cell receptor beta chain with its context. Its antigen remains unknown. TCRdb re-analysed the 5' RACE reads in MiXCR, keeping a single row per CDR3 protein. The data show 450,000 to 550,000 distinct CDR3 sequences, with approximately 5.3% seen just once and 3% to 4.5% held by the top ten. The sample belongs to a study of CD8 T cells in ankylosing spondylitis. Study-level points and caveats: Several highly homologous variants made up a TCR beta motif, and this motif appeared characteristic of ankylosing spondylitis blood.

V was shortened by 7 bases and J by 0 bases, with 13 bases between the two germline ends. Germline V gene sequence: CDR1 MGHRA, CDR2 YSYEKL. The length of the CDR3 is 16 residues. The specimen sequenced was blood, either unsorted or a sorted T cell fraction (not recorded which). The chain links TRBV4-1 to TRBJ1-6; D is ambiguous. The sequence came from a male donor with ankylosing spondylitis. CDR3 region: CASTRAGSSYNSPLHF. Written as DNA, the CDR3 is TGCGCCAGCACCCGCGCGGGTAGCTCCTATAATTCACCCCTCCACTTT.